This T cell receptor beta chain stems from a study of response to subunit inactivated influenza vaccine. The table lists this clonotype with a few counts. Its target is unknown. V lost 2 bases to trimming and J lost 0 bases, with 8 bases between them. The CDR3 consists of 15 residues. Germline assignment: CDR1 MNHEY and CDR2 SVGAGI. TCRdb reprocessed the RT-PCR reads with MiXCR, giving one entry per CDR3 protein. The sample contains 700,000 to 800,000 distinct CDR3 sequences, approximately 17% of which appear only once. Findings and limits, study-wide: Authors proposed each seasonal influenza vaccination draws in few new T cells.

Sequences were derived from PBMCs from blood, sampled about 5 days after vaccination. The TCR originated in a man aged 45-65 years who received an inactivated influenza vaccine. The genes are TRBV6-5 and TRBJ1-3; D is ambiguous. CDR3 residues: CASSYLLSSGNTIYF. The CDR3 nucleotides are TGTGCCAGCAGTTACCTACTGAGCTCTGGAAACACCATATATTTT.